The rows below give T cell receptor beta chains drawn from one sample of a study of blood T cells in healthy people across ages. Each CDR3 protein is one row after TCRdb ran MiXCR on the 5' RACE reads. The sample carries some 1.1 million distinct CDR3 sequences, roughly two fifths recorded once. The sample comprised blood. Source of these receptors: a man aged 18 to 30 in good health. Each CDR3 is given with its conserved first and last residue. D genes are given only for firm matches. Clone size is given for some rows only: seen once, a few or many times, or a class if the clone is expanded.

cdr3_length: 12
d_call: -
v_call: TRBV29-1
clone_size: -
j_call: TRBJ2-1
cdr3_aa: CSVEVADYEQFF
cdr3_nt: TGCAGCGTTGAGGTGGCAGACTACGAGCAGTTCTTC

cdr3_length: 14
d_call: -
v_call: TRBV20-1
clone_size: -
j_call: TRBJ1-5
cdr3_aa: CSARETVSNQPQHF
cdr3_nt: TGCAGTGCTAGGGAGACAGTTAGCAATCAGCCCCAGCATTTT

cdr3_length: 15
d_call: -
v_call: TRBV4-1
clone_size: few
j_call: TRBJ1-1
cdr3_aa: CASSQDNTGRAEAFF
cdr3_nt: TGCGCCAGCAGCCAAGATAACACAGGGAGAGCTGAAGCTTTCTTT

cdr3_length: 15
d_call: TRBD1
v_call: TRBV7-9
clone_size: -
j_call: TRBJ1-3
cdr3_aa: CASSTTGPSGNTIYF
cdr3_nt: TGTGCCAGCAGCACGACAGGGCCAAGTGGAAACACCATATATTTT

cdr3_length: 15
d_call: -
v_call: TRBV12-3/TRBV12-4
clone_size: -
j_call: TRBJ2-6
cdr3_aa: CASSLRGTGANVPTF
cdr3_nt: TGTGCCAGCAGTTTACGAGGGACTGGGGCCAACGTCCCGACTTTC

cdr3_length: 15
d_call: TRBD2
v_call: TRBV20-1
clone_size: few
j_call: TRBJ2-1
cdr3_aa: CSAKLAGGIHNEQFF
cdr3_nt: TGCAGTGCCAAACTAGCGGGGGGGATACACAATGAGCAGTTCTTC

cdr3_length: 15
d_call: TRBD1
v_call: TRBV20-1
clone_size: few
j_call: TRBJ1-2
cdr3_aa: CSARDLGGTDYGYTF
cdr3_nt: TGCAGTGCTAGAGATCTAGGTGGGACAGACTATGGCTACACCTTC

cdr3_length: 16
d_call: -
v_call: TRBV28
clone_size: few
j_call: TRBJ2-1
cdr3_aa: CASAQDSLLSYNEQFF
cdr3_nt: TGTGCCAGCGCACAGGACTCGCTTTTGTCCTACAATGAGCAGTTCTTC

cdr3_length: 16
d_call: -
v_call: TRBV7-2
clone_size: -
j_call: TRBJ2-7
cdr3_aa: CASSQQGRGSEYEQYF
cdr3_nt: TGTGCCAGCAGCCAACAGGGAAGAGGATCAGAATACGAGCAGTACTTC

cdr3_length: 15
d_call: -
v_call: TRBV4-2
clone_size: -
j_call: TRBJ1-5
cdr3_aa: CASSQDQERDQPQHF
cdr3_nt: TGTGCCAGCAGCCAAGACCAGGAGAGAGATCAGCCCCAGCATTTT

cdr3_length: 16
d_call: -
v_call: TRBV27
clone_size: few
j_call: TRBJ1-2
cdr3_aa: CASSSREGGVNYGYTF
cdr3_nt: TGTGCCAGCAGTTCACGGGAAGGGGGAGTCAACTATGGCTACACCTTC

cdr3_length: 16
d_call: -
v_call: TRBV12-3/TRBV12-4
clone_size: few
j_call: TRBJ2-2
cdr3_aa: CASNPRAGVDTGELFF
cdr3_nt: TGTGCCAGCAACCCTCGGGCAGGGGTAGACACCGGGGAGCTGTTTTTT

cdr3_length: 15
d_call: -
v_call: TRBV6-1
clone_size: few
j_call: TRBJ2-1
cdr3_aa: CASSEAQGTYNEQFF
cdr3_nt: TGTGCCAGCAGTGAAGCCCAGGGAACGTACAATGAGCAGTTCTTC

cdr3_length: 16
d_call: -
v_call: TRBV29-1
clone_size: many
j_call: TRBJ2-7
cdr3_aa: CSALREGRYSSYEQYF
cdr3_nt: TGCAGCGCCCTACGAGAGGGGCGATATTCCTCCTACGAGCAGTACTTC

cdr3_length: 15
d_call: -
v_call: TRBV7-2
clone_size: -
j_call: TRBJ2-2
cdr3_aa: CASSLDLGRTGELFF
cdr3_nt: TGTGCCAGCAGCTTAGACTTAGGGAGGACCGGGGAGCTGTTTTTT

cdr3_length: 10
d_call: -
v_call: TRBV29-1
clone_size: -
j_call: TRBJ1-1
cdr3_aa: CSVDGQEAFF
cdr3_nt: TGCAGCGTAGACGGACAGGAAGCTTTCTTT

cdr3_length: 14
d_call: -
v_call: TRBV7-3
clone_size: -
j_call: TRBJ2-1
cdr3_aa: CASSFEDIHNEQFF
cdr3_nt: TGTGCCAGCAGCTTCGAGGACATCCACAATGAGCAGTTCTTC

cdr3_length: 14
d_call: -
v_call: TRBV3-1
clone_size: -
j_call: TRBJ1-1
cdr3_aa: CASSQEAGKTEAFF
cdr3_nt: TGTGCCAGCAGCCAGGAGGCGGGGAAGACTGAAGCTTTCTTT

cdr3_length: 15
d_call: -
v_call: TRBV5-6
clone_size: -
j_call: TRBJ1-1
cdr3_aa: CASSLIGEEDTEAFF
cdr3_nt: TGTGCCAGCAGCTTGATTGGGGAGGAGGACACTGAAGCTTTCTTT

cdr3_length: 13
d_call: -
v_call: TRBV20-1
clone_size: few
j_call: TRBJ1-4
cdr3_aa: CSARDFQAEKLFF
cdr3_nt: TGCAGTGCTAGAGATTTCCAGGCTGAAAAACTGTTTTTT

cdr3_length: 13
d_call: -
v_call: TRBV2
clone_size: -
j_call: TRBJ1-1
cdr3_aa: CASSYGREGGAFF
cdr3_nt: TGTGCCAGCAGTTATGGCAGGGAGGGTGGCGCTTTCTTT

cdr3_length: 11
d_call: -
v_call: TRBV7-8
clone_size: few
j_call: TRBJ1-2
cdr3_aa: CASSDPGFYTF
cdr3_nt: TGTGCCAGCAGCGATCCGGGGTTCTACACCTTC

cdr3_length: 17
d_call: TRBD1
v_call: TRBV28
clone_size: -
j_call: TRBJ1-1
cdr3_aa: CASSSIGTGAKNTEAFF
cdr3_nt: TGTGCCAGCAGTAGTATCGGGACAGGGGCCAAGAACACTGAAGCTTTCTTT

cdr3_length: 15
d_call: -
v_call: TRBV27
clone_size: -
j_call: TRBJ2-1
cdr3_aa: CASNPHDASDNEQFF
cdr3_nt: TGTGCCAGCAACCCACATGACGCCTCTGACAATGAGCAGTTCTTC

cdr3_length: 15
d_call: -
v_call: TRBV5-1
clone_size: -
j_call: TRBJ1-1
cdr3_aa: CASSLDGSRGDETFF
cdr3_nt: TGCGCCAGCAGCTTGGACGGTTCGAGGGGGGACGAGACTTTCTTT

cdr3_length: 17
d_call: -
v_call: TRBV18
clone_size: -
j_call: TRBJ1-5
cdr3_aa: CASSPVLEERSNQPQHF
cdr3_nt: TGTGCCAGCTCACCAGTTCTTGAAGAGCGTAGCAATCAGCCCCAGCATTTT

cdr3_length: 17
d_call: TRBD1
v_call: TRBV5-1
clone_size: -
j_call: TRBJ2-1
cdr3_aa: CASSLAGTGSSYNEQFF
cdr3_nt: TGCGCCAGCAGCTTGGCGGGGACAGGGAGCTCCTACAATGAGCAGTTCTTC

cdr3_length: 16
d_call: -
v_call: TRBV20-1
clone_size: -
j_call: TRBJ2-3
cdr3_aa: CSARRPEGSSTDTQYF
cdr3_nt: TGCAGTGCTAGGCGACCTGAGGGTTCTAGCACAGATACGCAGTATTTT

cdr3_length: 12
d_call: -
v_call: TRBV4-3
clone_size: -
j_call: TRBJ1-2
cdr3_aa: CASSQGRYSYTF
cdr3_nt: TGCGCCAGCAGCCAGGGACGGTATAGCTACACCTTC

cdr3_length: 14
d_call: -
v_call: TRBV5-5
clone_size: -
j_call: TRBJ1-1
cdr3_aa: CASSLTGLYTEAFF
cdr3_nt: TGTGCCAGCAGCCTTACCGGACTCTACACTGAAGCTTTCTTT

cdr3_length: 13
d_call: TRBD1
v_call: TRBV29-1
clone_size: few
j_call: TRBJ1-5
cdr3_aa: CSVSVQGNQPQHF
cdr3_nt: TGCAGCGTAAGTGTACAGGGGAATCAGCCCCAGCATTTT

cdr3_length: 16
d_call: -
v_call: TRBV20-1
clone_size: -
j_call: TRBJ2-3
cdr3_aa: CSAPRTGGFSTDTQYF
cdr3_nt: TGCAGTGCTCCCCGTACCGGGGGCTTTAGCACAGATACGCAGTATTTT

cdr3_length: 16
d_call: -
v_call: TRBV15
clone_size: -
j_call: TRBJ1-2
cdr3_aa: CATSRGGRTALYGYTF
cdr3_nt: TGTGCCACCAGCAGAGGAGGAAGAACGGCTTTATATGGCTACACCTTC

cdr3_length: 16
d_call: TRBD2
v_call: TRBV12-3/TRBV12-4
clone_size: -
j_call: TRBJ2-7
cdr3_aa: CASSSPTSGRFYEQYF
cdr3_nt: TGTGCCAGCAGTTCCCCAACTAGCGGGAGGTTCTACGAGCAGTACTTC

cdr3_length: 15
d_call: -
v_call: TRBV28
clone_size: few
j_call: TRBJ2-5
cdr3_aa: CASSKTGTGTFNQYF
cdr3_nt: TGTGCCAGCAGTAAAACAGGTACCGGGACATTCAACCAGTACTTC

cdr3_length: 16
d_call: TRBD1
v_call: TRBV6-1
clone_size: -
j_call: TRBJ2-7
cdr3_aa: CASTLSYGTAYNEQYF
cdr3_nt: TGTGCCAGCACTCTATCCTACGGGACAGCCTACAATGAGCAGTACTTC

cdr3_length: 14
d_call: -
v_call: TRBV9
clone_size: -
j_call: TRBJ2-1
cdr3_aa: CASSVGDGDNEQFF
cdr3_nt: TGTGCCAGCAGCGTAGGGGACGGAGACAATGAGCAGTTCTTC

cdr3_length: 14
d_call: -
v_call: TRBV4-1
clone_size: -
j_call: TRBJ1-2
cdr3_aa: CASSQGRMAPGYTF
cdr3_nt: TGCGCCAGCAGCCAAGGGCGGATGGCTCCTGGCTACACCTTC

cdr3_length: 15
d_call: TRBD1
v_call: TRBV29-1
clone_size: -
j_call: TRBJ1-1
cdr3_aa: CSVVRDRVYDTEAFF
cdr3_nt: TGCAGCGTTGTCCGGGACAGGGTATACGACACTGAAGCTTTCTTT

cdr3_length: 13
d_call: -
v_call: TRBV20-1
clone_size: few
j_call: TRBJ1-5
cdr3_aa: CSARQVLNQPQHF
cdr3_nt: TGCAGTGCTAGACAGGTACTCAATCAGCCCCAGCATTTT

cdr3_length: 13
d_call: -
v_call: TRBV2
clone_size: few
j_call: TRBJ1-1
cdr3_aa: CASGGRMNTEAFF
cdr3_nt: TGTGCCAGCGGAGGACGGATGAACACTGAAGCTTTCTTT